The clone carrying this TCR beta chain was observed at least ten times. The antigen is not known. This sample is part of a study of T cells after posttransplantation cyclophosphamide. Study-wide results and limits: TRB overlap between skin or GI tissue T cells and blood was limited. Recipient CMV seropositivity and CMV reactivation strongly tracked TRB clonality. Later blood repertoires were often dominated by clones from the donor CD8+ memory compartment.

V was clipped by 7 bases and J by 8 bases, with 12 bases between them. The CDR3 has 11 residues. The germline V gene has CDR1 SQVTM and CDR2 ANQGSEA. Repertoires were generated with immunoSEQ multiplex PCR, while TCRdb's copy carries only in-frame clones and drops some. The record shows 2,000 to 3,000 clones for this sample, with no singletons present. Busulfan-fludarabine conditioning, marrow transplant, and cyclophosphamide on days +3 and +4 were administered. Sample: PBMCs, taken after an allogeneic stem cell transplant with post-transplant cyclophosphamide. This TCR was sampled from a female patient in her 60s who received an allogeneic stem cell transplant from an unrelated donor, was CMV-positive, and had acute GVHD only. T cells may partly derive from the graft donor. The chain combines TRBV29-1 with TRBJ1-3; D possibly corresponds to TRBD1 (5 bases). The DNA of the CDR3 is TGCAGCGCCCTCCGGGGGGACACCATATATTTT. Amino acid sequence: CSALRGDTIYF.